Shown below are 6 T cell receptor beta chains from a single sample sequenced in a study of blood T cell repertoires in COVID-19. Data came from immunoSEQ multiplex PCR; TCRdb stores just in-frame clones and leaves some out. The sample lists 150,000 to 200,000 clones; 80% to 95% were seen once. Sample: peripheral blood. All receptors derive from a man aged 30 to 45 with COVID-19, enrolled during active disease.

V gene TRBV29-1 combines with J gene TRBJ1-2; D is unclear. This CDR3 is built from 15 residues. Germline-derived CDR1 and CDR2 are SQVTM and ANQGSEA. Trimming stripped 1 base from V and 2 bases from J, with 14 bases between. CDR3 nucleotides: TGCAGCGTTGAAGTTGAGTACAGTATCAACTATGGCTACACCTTC. This translates into CSVEVEYSINYGYTF.

The chain combines TRBV5-1 with TRBJ2-3, with TRBD1 identical over 9 bases. The CDR3 sequence is 15 residues long. After removal of 2 bases from V and 2 bases from J, the junction contained 3 bases not matched to a gene. Germline V gene sequence: CDR1 SGHRS, CDR2 YFSETQ. The CDR3 is CASSLGTGNTDTQYF. The DNA of the CDR3 is TGCGCCAGCAGCTTAGGGACAGGGAACACAGATACGCAGTATTTT.

The gene calls are TRBV4-3 and TRBJ1-3; D call uncertain. The V and J ends lost 0 bases and 4 bases respectively, with 7 bases between them. The germline gives CDR1 LGHNA, CDR2 YSLEER. The CDR3 consists of 14 residues. CDR3 protein: CASSQDTGGNTIYF. The CDR3, as DNA: TGCGCCAGCAGCCAAGATACGGGGGGAAACACCATATATTTT.

V and J are TRBV19 and TRBJ1-2; possibly TRBD1 for D (6 bases). Germline lookup yields CDR1 LNHDA and CDR2 SQIVND (reference sequence). V was clipped by 0 bases and J by 2 bases, with 10 bases between them. The CDR3 spans 15 residues. The CDR3 here is CASSIEHRVNYGYTF. The DNA for the CDR3 is TGTGCCAGTAGTATAGAACACAGGGTAAACTATGGCTACACCTTC.

This chain uses TRBV10-3 with TRBJ1-2, with D uncertain. The CDR3 covers 17 residues. Germline V CDR1 and CDR2: ENHRY, SYGVKD. The V end was cut by 4 bases, the J end by 0 bases, with 18 bases between. The CDR3: CAISVGLSGAANYGYTF. The CDR3 nucleotides read TGTGCCATCAGTGTCGGATTATCAGGCGCCGCTAACTATGGCTACACCTTC.

The chain couples TRBV12-5 to TRBJ2-1; the match to TRBD2 covers 8 bases. The length of the CDR3 is 16 residues. The V gene end was trimmed by 7 bases and the J gene end by 3 bases; junction bases not matched to a gene: 11. Germline V lookup: CDR1 LGHNT, CDR2 FRNRAP. This CDR3 is CASATGGTPFYNEQFF. DNA for the CDR3: TGTGCTAGTGCCACGGGAGGGACACCTTTCTACAATGAGCAGTTCTTC.